The 32 T cell receptor beta chains below come from one sample, sequenced in a study of brain T cells in children with intractable seizures. Libraries were prepared by immunoSEQ multiplex PCR; TCRdb keeps only in-frame clonotypes and omits some of them. This sample has about 340,000 clones, with about 93% found just once. The time point is: blood from clinic visit 5 months post-surgery; TSC patient then seizure free. This specimen was peripheral blood, taken less than 6 months after surgery. These receptor sequences come from a boy less than two years old with tuberous sclerosis and intractable seizures.

This clone has just one count. The J gene is TRBJ1-2, the V gene TRBV11-2, with D unclear. CDR3 size: 15 residues. Germline CDR1 SGHAT, CDR2 FQNNGV. Trimming cost V 3 bases and J 8 bases, with 19 bases left between them. CDR3 sequence (DNA): TGTGCCAGCAGCTTCACTCGGACGGCAAATAGGGGCTACACCTTC. It codes for CASSFTRTANRGYTF.

The chain joins TRBV19 to TRBJ2-3, with 14 bases fitting TRBD2. V trimming: 0 bases; J trimming: 1 base; junction bases outside the gene matches: 12. The CDR3 consists of 21 residues. Germline CDR1 LNHDA, CDR2 SQIVND (reference sequence). The CDR3 sequence: CASSIDRLAGGPYAGTDTQYF. In nucleotides, the CDR3 is TGTGCCAGTAGTATAGACAGACTAGCGGGAGGGCCCTACGCTGGCACAGATACGCAGTATTTT.

The V and J genes are TRBV30 and TRBJ1-2, with D possibly TRBD1 on 5 matching bases. Trimming cost V 2 bases and J 0 bases, with 16 bases left between them. CDR1 is GTSNPN and CDR2 is SVGIG in the germline V gene (reference sequence). The CDR3 is made up of 16 amino acids. The CDR3 DNA follows: TGTGCCTGGAGTATATTCAGGGTAGCAGCTAACTATGGCTACACCTTC. Its protein product is CAWSIFRVAANYGYTF.

The chain couples TRBV6-5 to TRBJ1-1; D unclear. Trimming left V 2 bases short and J 3 bases short, with 10 bases between. The CDR3 has 14 amino acids. Germline V gene data show CDR1 as MNHEY and CDR2 as SVGAGI. The CDR3 sequence is CASSYGLPDTEAFF. CDR3 sequence (DNA): TGTGCCAGCAGTTACGGGTTACCGGACACTGAAGCTTTCTTT.

This clone was picked up one time. The V and J genes are TRBV24-1 and TRBJ1-1, with 7 nucleotides matching TRBD1. There are 15 residues in the CDR3. CDR1 and CDR2 from the germline V gene are KGHDR and SFDVKD. V lost 3 bases to trimming and J lost 1 base; unmatched junction nucleotides: 4. The CDR3 DNA reads as TGTGCCACCAGTGATCGCCGACAGGGGAACACTGAAGCTTTCTTT. Residues: CATSDRRQGNTEAFF.

The V and J genes are TRBV7-9 and TRBJ2-7; the D gene could be TRBD1 or TRBD2 (5 bases each). This CDR3 has 16 residues. Trimming left V 5 bases short and J 5 bases short, with 22 bases between. CDR1 and CDR2 (germline): SEHNR, FQNEAQ (reference sequence). CDR3 sequence (DNA): TGTGCCAGCAGCCTTTTGGGGCTAGCTTTAGGAAACGAGCAGTACTTC. Protein sequence: CASSLLGLALGNEQYF.

The chain links TRBV9 to TRBJ1-6; maybe TRBD1 (6 bases). Germline values: CDR1 SGDLS, CDR2 YYNGEE. The germline V and J ends were trimmed by 4 bases and 7 bases, with 21 bases remaining between them. The CDR3 extends over 17 amino acids. CDR3 residues: CASSSDQGNLKNSPLHF. CDR3 nucleotide sequence: TGTGCCAGCAGCTCCGATCAGGGGAATTTGAAGAATTCACCCCTCCACTTT. Full variable domain (rest looked up from reference TRBV9 and TRBJ1-6): DSGVTQTPKHLITATGQRVTLRCSPRSGDLSVYWYQQSLDQGLQFLIQYYNGEERAKGNILERFSAQQFPDLHSELNLSSLELGDSALYFCASSSDQGNLKNSPLHFGNGTRLTVT.

This chain connects TRBV12-3 or TRBV12-4 to TRBJ2-7, with a weak D call TRBD2 (6 bases). V shed 7 bases and J shed 2 bases, with 12 bases lying between them. CDR3 length equals 13 residues. CDR3 sequence reads: CASKTGGAYEQYF. CDR3 bases: TGTGCCAGCAAAACAGGAGGGGCCTACGAGCAGTACTTC.

V and J are TRBV5-1 and TRBJ2-7, with 10 nucleotides matching TRBD2. The CDR3 runs 15 residues. J gave up 2 bases and V 0 bases, and 2 bases lay outside the gene matches. The germline gives CDR1 SGHRS, CDR2 YFSETQ. Here the CDR3 DNA reads TGCGCCAGCAGCTTGGTAGCGGGGGGAGCCTACGAGCAGTACTTC. As protein: CASSLVAGGAYEQYF.

The V call is TRBV4-1, the J call TRBJ2-2; 7 nucleotides align to TRBD2. The V gene's germline CDR1 is MGHRA and CDR2 YSYEKL. The CDR3 consists of 17 residues. V was clipped by 2 bases and J by 7 bases; unmatched bases: 13. The CDR3 protein is CASSQTAAGVPGGELFF. CDR3 nucleotides: TGCGCCAGCAGCCAAACGGCGGCGGGGGTGCCCGGCGGGGAGCTGTTTTTT.

The V and J genes are TRBV30 and TRBJ2-7; no reliable D call. The ends were cut back, 4 bases at V and 6 bases at J, with 13 bases in the middle. The CDR3 is 12 residues long. The V gene's germline CDR1 is GTSNPN and CDR2 SVGIG (reference sequence). CDR3 protein: CAWMNPGPEQYF. The CDR3 region has the DNA TGTGCCTGGATGAACCCTGGTCCCGAGCAGTACTTC.

V and J are TRBV19 and TRBJ2-1, with unresolved D. Per the germline V gene, CDR1 is LNHDA and CDR2 is SQIVND (reference sequence). The CDR3 spans 17 residues. V lost 3 bases, J lost 4 bases, and 19 bases lay in between. CDR3 sequence: CASSIDALTLVYNEQFF. CDR3 bases: TGTGCCAGTAGTATTGACGCACTGACGCTAGTTTACAATGAGCAGTTCTTC.

This chain links TRBV6-6 with TRBJ2-3, with TRBD2 matching 14 bases. Germline-derived CDR1 and CDR2 are MNHNY and SVGAGI (reference sequence). The trim removed 6 bases at V and 8 bases at J, leaving 10 bases unmatched. CDR3 length: 16 residues. As DNA, the CDR3 is TGTGCCAGCAGGTCGCCGGGACTAGCGGGAGAGGGTACGCAGTATTTT. Translated: CASRSPGLAGEGTQYF.

This sequence joins TRBV6-5 and TRBJ1-5, with D possibly being TRBD1 (5 bases). The length of the CDR3 is 14 residues. Per germline, CDR1 MNHEY and CDR2 SVGAGI. V lost 0 bases and J lost 8, with 11 bases in between. CDR3 residues: CASSYSGVKEPQHF. CDR3 DNA sequence: TGTGCCAGCAGTTACTCGGGGGTGAAGGAGCCCCAGCATTTT.

This chain joins TRBV7-6 and TRBJ2-1; D unclear. V was trimmed by 1 base and J by 8 bases, leaving 3 bases between them. The CDR3 runs to 11 residues. From germline, CDR1 is SGHVS and CDR2 FNYEAQ. The CDR3 loop reads CASSLEDEQFF. The CDR3 bases are TGTGCCAGCAGCTTAGAGGATGAGCAGTTCTTC.

The chain carries TRBV7-2 and TRBJ1-4, with D possibly TRBD1 on 5 matching bases. The CDR3 has 15 amino acids. The germline V and J ends were trimmed by 4 bases and 4 bases, with 13 bases remaining between them. Germline V gives CDR1 SGHTA, CDR2 FQGNSA. CDR3 residues: CASSSSGTDNEKLFF. As DNA, the CDR3 is TGTGCCAGCAGCTCGTCCGGGACGGATAATGAAAAACTGTTTTTT.

CDR3 loop: CASSGQGWGTQYF. As DNA, the CDR3 is TGTGCCAGCAGTGGACAGGGGTGGGGGACCCAGTACTTC. The chain joins TRBV2 to TRBJ2-5; 8 nucleotides align to TRBD1. V dropped 4 bases and J dropped 7; count of bases not matched to a gene: 5. CDR1 and CDR2 (germline): SNHLY, FYNNEI. The CDR3 runs 13 residues.

The V call is TRBV5-6, the J call TRBJ2-1; D unresolved. V lost 1 base to trimming and J lost 7 bases, with 15 bases between them. Germline CDR1 SGHDT, CDR2 YYEEEE. The CDR3 extends over 15 amino acids. The CDR3 spells CASSLRAVRKNEQFF. The CDR3 DNA follows: TGTGCCAGCAGCTTGAGAGCCGTGCGTAAGAATGAGCAGTTCTTC.

Only one count was recorded for this clone. The rearrangement links TRBV18 to TRBJ2-5, with TRBD1 matching 10 bases. Germline CDR1 is KGHSH and CDR2 is LQKENI. The CDR3 runs to 15 residues. V gave up 3 bases and J gave up 4 bases; unmatched junction bases: 5. CDR3 sequence: CASSPLGTGVETQYF. As DNA, the CDR3 is TGTGCCAGCTCACCTCTAGGGACAGGGGTAGAGACCCAGTACTTC.

The chain combines TRBV6-6 with TRBJ2-7, with 12 bases fitting TRBD2. Germline values: CDR1 MNHNY, CDR2 SVGAGI (reference sequence). This CDR3 contains 15 residues. V was clipped by 6 bases and J by 5 bases; unmatched bases: 8. The DNA for the CDR3 is TGTGCCAGCAGAAGACTAGCGGGAGAAAAAAACGAGCAGTACTTC. It translates to CASRRLAGEKNEQYF.

The chain has TRBV2 and TRBJ2-7; D perhaps matches TRBD2 (6 bases). Germline CDR1 reads SNHLY; CDR2 reads FYNNEI. Trimming removed 2 bases at V and 4 bases at J, with 18 bases between. This CDR3 is 16 amino acids long. The CDR3 loop reads CASSESGGGPMYEQYF. For the CDR3, the DNA is TGTGCCAGCAGTGAAAGCGGTGGAGGGCCGATGTACGAGCAGTACTTC. Variable domain in full (rest from reference TRBV2 and TRBJ2-7): EPEVTQTPSHQVTQMGQEVILRCVPISNHLYFYWYRQILGQKVEFLVSFYNNEISEKSEIFDDQFSVERPDGSNFTLKIRSTKLEDSAMYFCASSESGGGPMYEQYFGPGTRLTVT.

The V and J genes are TRBV6-5 and TRBJ1-1; no clear D. The germline CDR1 and CDR2 sequences are MNHEY and SVGAGI. V lost 2 bases and J lost 0, with 10 bases in between. The CDR3 sequence is 15 residues long. CDR3: CASSYMASVNTEAFF. In nucleotides, the CDR3 is TGTGCCAGCAGTTACATGGCCAGTGTGAACACTGAAGCTTTCTTT.

This sequence joins TRBV6-5 and TRBJ2-5; weak D call: TRBD1 (6 bases). Germline CDR1 MNHEY, CDR2 SVGAGI. The V end lost 7 bases, the J end lost 5 bases, and 14 bases lay between the germline ends. The CDR3 length is 13 residues. The CDR3 region has the DNA TGTGCCAGCACCCTACAGGGCGGCGAGACCCAGTACTTC. Translation: CASTLQGGETQYF.

This rearrangement joins TRBV27 to TRBJ2-7; D perhaps matches TRBD1 (5 bases). From germline, CDR1 is MNHEY and CDR2 SMNVEV (reference sequence). V lost 7 bases and J 3 bases, leaving 16 bases between the germline ends. This CDR3 region has 14 residues. CDR3 in amino acids: CASTSARARYEQYF. DNA for the CDR3: TGTGCCAGCACCTCCGCCAGGGCCCGCTACGAGCAGTACTTC.

This chain connects TRBV25-1 to TRBJ1-4; no definite D call. Per the germline V gene, CDR1 is MGHDK and CDR2 is SYGVNS. Trimming took 3 bases from V and 6 from J, leaving 11 bases between them. The CDR3 is 14 residues long. As DNA, the CDR3 is TGTGCCAGCAGTGATTTTAGGGAGGATGAAAAACTGTTTTTT. This gives the protein CASSDFREDEKLFF.

This sequence joins TRBV5-1 and TRBJ1-1, with D unresolved. CDR3 size: 14 residues. CDR1 and CDR2 (germline): SGHRS, YFSETQ. V was trimmed by 4 bases and J by 5 bases, leaving 15 bases between them. CDR3 nucleotides: TGCGCCAGCAGCCTTTTAGGATGGGAGACTGAAGCTTTCTTT. Its translation is CASSLLGWETEAFF.

V and J are TRBV30 and TRBJ2-7; TRBD1 matches at 9 bases. J lost 6 bases, V lost 1 base, and 4 bases had no gene match. There are 13 residues in the CDR3. Germline V CDR1 and CDR2: GTSNPN, SVGIG (reference sequence). In nucleotides, the CDR3 is TGTGCCTGGAGTGGGAACAGGGGGCCCGAGCAGTACTTC. Translating it yields CAWSGNRGPEQYF. The complete variable domain, with remaining parts taken from reference TRBV30 and TRBJ2-7, reads SQTIHQWPATLVQPVGSPLSLECTVEGTSNPNLYWYRQAAGRGLQLLFYSVGIGQISSEVPQNLSASRPQDRQFILSSKKLLLSDSGFYLCAWSGNRGPEQYFGPGTRLTVT.

The V gene is TRBV11-3, the J gene TRBJ1-1, with D possibly being TRBD1 (5 bases). The V and J ends lost 5 bases and 4 bases respectively, with 11 bases between them. CDR3 length equals 13 residues. The germline V gene encodes CDR1 SGHNT and CDR2 YENEEA. The CDR3 DNA is TGTGCCAGCAGCCAGGTCGGGGGCACTGAAGCTTTCTTT. Protein: CASSQVGGTEAFF.

The chain uses TRBV24-1 and TRBJ2-3; D might be TRBD2 (5 bases). The CDR3 length is 14 residues. Looked up from germline, CDR1 is KGHDR and CDR2 is SFDVKD. V gave up 5 bases and J gave up 3 bases, with 11 bases separating them. The CDR3 spells CATSAPEVTDTQYF. The CDR3 DNA reads as TGTGCCACCAGTGCCCCGGAGGTTACAGATACGCAGTATTTT.

The chain combines TRBV7-9 with TRBJ1-2, with D perhaps matching TRBD1 (6 bases). The CDR3 contains 15 residues. The germline V gene has CDR1 SEHNR and CDR2 FQNEAQ (reference sequence). Trimming removed 4 bases at V and 5 bases at J, with 17 bases between. CDR3 sequence (DNA): TGTGCCAGCAGCTCACCGGGACACGCACAGTATGGCTACACCTTC. Translated: CASSSPGHAQYGYTF. The complete variable domain, with remaining parts taken from reference TRBV7-9 and TRBJ1-2, reads DTGVSQNPRHKITKRGQNVTFRCDPISEHNRLYWYRQTLGQGPEFLTYFQNEAQLEKSRLLSDRFSAERPKGSFSTLEIQRTEQGDSAMYLCASSSPGHAQYGYTFGSGTRLTVV.

CDR3: CASSPRLAGGYEQFF. The CDR3 nucleotides read TGTGCCAGCAGCCCGCGACTAGCGGGGGGGTATGAGCAGTTCTTC. The rearrangement joins TRBV11-2 to TRBJ2-1; 14 bases line up with TRBD2. Unmatched junction bases numbered 5, after V lost 5 bases and J lost 8 bases. Germline lookup yields CDR1 SGHAT and CDR2 FQNNGV. The CDR3 runs to 15 residues.

V and J are TRBV6-5 and TRBJ2-7, with D uncertain. With 2 bases removed from V and 0 bases from J, the gap between germline ends came to 14 bases. The CDR3 is 16 amino acids. Looked up from germline, CDR1 is MNHEY and CDR2 is SVGAGI. CDR3 loop: CASSYREDSLSYEQYF. CDR3 nucleotides: TGTGCCAGCAGTTACAGGGAAGATTCCCTCTCCTACGAGCAGTACTTC.